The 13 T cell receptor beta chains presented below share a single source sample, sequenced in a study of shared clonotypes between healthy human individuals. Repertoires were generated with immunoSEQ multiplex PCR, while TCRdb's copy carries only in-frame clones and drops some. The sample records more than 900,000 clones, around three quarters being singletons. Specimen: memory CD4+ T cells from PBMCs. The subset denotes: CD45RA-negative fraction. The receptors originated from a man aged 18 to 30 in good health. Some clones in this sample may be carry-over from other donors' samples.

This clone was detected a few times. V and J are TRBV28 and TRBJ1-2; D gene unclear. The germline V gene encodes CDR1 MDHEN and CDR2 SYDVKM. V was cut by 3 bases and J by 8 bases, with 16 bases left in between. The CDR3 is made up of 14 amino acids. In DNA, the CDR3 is TGTGCCAGCAGTTTTCGGACCCCTATGGGCGGCTACACCTTC. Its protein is CASSFRTPMGGYTF.

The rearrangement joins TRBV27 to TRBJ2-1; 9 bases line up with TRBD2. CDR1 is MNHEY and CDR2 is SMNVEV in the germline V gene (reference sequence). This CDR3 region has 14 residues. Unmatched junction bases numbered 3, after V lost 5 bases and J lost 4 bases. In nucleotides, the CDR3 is TGTGCCAGCAGTGTGGGACTAGCTTACAATGAGCAGTTCTTC. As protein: CASSVGLAYNEQFF.

The CDR3 reads CASSLGGGNYEQYF. The CDR3 DNA reads TGTGCCAGCAGCTTAGGAGGCGGTAACTACGAGCAGTACTTC. This chain connects TRBV13 to TRBJ2-7; D ambiguous. CDR1 and CDR2 (germline): PRHDT, FYEKMQ (reference sequence). Deletions cut 0 bases from V and 3 bases from J, with 9 bases between. This CDR3 region has 14 residues.

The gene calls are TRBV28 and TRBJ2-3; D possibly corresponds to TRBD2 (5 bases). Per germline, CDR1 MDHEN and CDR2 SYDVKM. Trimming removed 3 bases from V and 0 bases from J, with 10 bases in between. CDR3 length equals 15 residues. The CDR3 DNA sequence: TGTGCCAGCAGTTTTGCGGGTTCTAGCACAGATACGCAGTATTTT. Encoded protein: CASSFAGSSTDTQYF.

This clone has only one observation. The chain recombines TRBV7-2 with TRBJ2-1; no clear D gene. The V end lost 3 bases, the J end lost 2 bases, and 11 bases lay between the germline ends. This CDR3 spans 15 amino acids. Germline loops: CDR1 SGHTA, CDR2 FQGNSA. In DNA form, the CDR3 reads TGTGCCAGCAGCTTGACCTCGCCTACCTACAATGAGCAGTTCTTC. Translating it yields CASSLTSPTYNEQFF.

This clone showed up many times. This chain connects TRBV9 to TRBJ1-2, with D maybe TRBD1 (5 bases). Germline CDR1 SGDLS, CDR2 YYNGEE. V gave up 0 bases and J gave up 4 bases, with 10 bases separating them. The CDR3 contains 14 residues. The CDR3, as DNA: TGTGCCAGCAGCGTAGGCGGGGGTTTCTATGGCTACACCTTC. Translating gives CASSVGGGFYGYTF.

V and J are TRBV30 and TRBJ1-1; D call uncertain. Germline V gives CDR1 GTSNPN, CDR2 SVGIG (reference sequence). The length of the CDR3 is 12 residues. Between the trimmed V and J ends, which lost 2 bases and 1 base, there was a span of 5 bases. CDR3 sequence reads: CAWSRPNTEAFF. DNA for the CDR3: TGTGCCTGGAGTAGGCCGAACACTGAAGCTTTCTTT. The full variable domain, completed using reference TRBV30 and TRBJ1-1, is SQTIHQWPATLVQPVGSPLSLECTVEGTSNPNLYWYRQAAGRGLQLLFYSVGIGQISSEVPQNLSASRPQDRQFILSSKKLLLSDSGFYLCAWSRPNTEAFFGQGTRLTVV.

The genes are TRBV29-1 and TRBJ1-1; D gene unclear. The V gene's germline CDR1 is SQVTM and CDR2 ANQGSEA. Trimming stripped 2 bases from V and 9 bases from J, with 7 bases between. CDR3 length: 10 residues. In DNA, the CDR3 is TGCAGCGTTGAAACTGAACAAGCTTTCTTT. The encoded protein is CSVETEQAFF. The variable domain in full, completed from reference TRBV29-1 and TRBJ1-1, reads SAVISQKPSRDICQRGTSLTIQCQVDSQVTMMFWYRQQPGQSLTLIATANQGSEATYESGFVIDKFPISRPNLTFSTLTVSNMSPEDSSIYLCSVETEQAFFGQGTRLTVV.

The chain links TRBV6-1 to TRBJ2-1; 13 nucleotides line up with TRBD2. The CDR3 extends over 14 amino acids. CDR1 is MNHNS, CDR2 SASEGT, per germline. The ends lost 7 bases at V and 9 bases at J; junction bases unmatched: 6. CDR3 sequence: CASKGLAGPGEQFF. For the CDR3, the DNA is TGTGCCAGCAAGGGACTAGCGGGACCGGGTGAGCAGTTCTTC.

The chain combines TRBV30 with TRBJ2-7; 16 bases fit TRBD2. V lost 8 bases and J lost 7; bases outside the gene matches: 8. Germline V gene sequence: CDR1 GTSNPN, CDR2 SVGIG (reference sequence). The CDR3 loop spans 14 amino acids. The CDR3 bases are TGTGCCGGGGGACTAGCGGGAGGGCCGGGTGAGCAGTACTTC. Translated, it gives CAGGLAGGPGEQYF. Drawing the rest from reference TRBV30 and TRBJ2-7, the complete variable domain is SQTIHQWPATLVQPVGSPLSLECTVEGTSNPNLYWYRQAAGRGLQLLFYSVGIGQISSEVPQNLSASRPQDRQFILSSKKLLLSDSGFYLCAGGLAGGPGEQYFGPGTRLTVT.

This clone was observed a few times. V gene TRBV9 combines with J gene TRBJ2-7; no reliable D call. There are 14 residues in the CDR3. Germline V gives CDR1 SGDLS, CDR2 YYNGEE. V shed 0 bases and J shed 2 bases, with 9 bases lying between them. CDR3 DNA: TGTGCCAGCAGCGTAGGAGATAGGACCTACGAGCAGTACTTC. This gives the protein CASSVGDRTYEQYF. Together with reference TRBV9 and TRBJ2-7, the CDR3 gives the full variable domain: DSGVTQTPKHLITATGQRVTLRCSPRSGDLSVYWYQQSLDQGLQFLIQYYNGEERAKGNILERFSAQQFPDLHSELNLSSLELGDSALYFCASSVGDRTYEQYFGPGTRLTVT.

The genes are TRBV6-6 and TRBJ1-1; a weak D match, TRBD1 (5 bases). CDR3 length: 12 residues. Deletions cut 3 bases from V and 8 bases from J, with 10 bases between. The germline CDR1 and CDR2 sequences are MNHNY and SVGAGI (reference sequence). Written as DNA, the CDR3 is TGTGCCAGCAGTTATTTAGGGGAGGAAGCTTTCTTT. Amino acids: CASSYLGEEAFF.

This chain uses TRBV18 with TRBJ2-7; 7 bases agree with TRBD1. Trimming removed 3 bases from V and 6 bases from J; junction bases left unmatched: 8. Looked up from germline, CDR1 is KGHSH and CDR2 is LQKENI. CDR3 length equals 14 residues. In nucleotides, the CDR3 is TGTGCCAGCTCACCTGCCGGGACAGAAACCGAGCAGTACTTC. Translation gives CASSPAGTETEQYF.